The clone carrying this T cell receptor (beta chain) has ten or more counts. Its antigen is unknown. This entry comes from a study of T cells in Graves' hyperthyroidism and ophthalmopathy. Overall study context: Peripheral blood was acquired at first diagnosis, ahead of any therapy whatsoever.

TCR beta CDR3 region amplification was performed from RNA transcripts. TCR CDR3 regions were first amplified by RT-PCR with HTBI primers. One entry per CDR3 protein, called by TCRdb with MiXCR from the multiplex PCR reads. The sample consists of approximately 610,000 distinct CDR3 sequences, roughly 15% of them appearing once. Study findings and constraints: Most expanded thyroid clonotypes above 0.001 recurred in blood.

V dropped 5 bases and J dropped 6 bases, with 17 bases sitting between them. CDR3 size: 14 residues. The V gene's germline CDR1 is SGHVS and CDR2 FQNEAQ. This chain links TRBV7-8 with TRBJ2-7; a weak D match, TRBD2 (6 bases). Sequencing was done on a sample of blood. The receptor comes from a middle-aged woman with Graves' ophthalmopathy. The CDR3 sequence: CASSAGLGFGEQYF. The CDR3 DNA sequence: TGTGCCAGCAGCGCGGGACTTGGGTTCGGCGAGCAGTACTTC.